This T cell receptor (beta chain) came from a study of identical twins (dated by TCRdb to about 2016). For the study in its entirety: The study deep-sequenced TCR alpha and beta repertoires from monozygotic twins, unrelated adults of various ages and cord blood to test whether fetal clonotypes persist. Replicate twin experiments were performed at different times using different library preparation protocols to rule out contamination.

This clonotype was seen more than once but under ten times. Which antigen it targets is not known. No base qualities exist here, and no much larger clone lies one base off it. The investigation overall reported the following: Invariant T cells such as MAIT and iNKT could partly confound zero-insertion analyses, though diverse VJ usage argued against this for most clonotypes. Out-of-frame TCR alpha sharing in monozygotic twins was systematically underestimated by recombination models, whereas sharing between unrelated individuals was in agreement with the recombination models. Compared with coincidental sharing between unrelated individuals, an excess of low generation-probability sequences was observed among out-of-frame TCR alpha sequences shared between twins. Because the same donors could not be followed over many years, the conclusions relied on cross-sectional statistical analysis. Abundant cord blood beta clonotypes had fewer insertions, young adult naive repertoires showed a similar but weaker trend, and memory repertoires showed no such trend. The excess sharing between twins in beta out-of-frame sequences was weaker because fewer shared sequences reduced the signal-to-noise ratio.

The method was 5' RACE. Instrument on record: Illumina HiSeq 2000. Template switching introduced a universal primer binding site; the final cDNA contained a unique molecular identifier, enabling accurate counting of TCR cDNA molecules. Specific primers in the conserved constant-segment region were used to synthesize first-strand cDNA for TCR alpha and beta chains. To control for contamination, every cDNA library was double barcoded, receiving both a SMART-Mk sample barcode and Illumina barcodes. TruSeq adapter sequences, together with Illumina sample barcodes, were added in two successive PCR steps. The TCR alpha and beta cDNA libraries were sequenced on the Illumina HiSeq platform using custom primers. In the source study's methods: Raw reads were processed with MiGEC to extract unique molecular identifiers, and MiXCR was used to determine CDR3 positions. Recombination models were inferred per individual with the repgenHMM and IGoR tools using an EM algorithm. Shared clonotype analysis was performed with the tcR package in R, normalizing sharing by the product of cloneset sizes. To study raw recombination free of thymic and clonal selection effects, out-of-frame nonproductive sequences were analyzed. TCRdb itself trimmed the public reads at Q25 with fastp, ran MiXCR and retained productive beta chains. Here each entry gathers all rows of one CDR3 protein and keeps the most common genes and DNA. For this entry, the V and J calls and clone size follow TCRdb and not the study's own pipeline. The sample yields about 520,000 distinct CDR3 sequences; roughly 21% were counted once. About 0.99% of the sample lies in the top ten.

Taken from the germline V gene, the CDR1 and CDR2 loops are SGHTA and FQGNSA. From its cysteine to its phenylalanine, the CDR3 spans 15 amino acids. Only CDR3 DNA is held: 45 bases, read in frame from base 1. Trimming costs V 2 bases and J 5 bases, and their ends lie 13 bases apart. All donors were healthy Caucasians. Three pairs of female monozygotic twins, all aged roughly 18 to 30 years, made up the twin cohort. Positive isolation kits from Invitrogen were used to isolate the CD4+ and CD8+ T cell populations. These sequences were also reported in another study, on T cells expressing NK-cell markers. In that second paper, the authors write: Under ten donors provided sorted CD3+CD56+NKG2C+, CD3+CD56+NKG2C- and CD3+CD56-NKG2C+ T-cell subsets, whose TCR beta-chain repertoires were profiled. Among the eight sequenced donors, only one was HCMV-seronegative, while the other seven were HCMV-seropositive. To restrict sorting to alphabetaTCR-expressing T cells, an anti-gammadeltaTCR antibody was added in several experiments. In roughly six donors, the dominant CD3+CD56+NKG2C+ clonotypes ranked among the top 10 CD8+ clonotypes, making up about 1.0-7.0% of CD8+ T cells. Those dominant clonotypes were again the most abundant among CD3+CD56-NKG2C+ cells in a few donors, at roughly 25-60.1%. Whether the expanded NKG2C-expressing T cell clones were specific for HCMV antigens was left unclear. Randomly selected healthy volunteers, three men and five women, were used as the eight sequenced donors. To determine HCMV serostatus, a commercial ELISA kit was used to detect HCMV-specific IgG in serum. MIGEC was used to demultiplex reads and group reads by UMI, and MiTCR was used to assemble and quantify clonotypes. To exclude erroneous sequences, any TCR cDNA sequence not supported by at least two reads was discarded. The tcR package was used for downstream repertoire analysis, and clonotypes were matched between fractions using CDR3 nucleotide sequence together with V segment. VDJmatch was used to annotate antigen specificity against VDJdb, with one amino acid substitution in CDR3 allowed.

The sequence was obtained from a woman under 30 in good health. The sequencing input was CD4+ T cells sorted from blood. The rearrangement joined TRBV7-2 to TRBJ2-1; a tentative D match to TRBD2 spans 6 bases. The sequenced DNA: TGTGCCAGCAGCTTAACAGGCGGGGTAAACAATGAGCAGTTCTTC. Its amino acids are CASSLTGGVNNEQFF.